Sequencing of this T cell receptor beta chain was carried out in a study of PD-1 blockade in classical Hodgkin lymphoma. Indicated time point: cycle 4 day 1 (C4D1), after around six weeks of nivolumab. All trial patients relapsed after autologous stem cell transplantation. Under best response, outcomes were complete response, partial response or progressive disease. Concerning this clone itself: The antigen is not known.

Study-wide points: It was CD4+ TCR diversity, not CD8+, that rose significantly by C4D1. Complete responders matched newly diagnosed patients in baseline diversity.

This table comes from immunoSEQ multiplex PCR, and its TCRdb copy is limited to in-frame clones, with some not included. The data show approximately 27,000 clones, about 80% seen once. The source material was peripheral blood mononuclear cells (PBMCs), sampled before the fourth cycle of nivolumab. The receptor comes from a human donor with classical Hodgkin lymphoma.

The CDR3 nucleotides read TGTGCCAGCAGCTTAACTCGGAATAGGGTAAACACTGAAGCTTTCTTT. This sequence encodes CASSLTRNRVNTEAFF. The gene calls are TRBV9 and TRBJ1-1; D uncertain. CDR3 length: 16 amino acids. Trimming left V 4 bases short and J 2 bases short, with 18 bases between. In germline, CDR1 is SGDLS, CDR2 YYNGEE. The full variable domain, rest sourced from reference TRBV9 and TRBJ1-1, is DSGVTQTPKHLITATGQRVTLRCSPRSGDLSVYWYQQSLDQGLQFLIQYYNGEERAKGNILERFSAQQFPDLHSELNLSSLELGDSALYFCASSLTRNRVNTEAFFGQGTRLTVV.